Sequencing of this T cell receptor (beta chain) was carried out in a study of T-cell reconstitution after alpha-beta-depleted transplantation in children. Study-level results: About two months after transplant, alpha-beta T cells reportedly came from several hundred expanded graft clones. After transplant, high TCRbeta diversity at day 60 in some patients arose from surviving recipient T cells and thymic progenitors. T-cell numbers and diversity one year post-transplant derived largely from freshly generated T cells.

This CDR3 has 15 amino acids. V lost 6 bases and J lost 4, with 13 bases in between. Germline CDR1 is MNHNS and CDR2 is SASEGT. This clonotype was picked up a small number of times. Its antigen is undetermined. This sample's TCRbeta library carried unique molecular identifier barcodes. Using its own MiXCR run on the PCR reads, TCRdb lists one record per CDR3 protein. Seen here are around 190,000 distinct CDR3 sequences, approximately 7% observed once, and the top ten hold roughly 6%. Specimen: PBMCs, collected before TCRalphabeta/CD19-depleted stem cell transplant. This receptor was identified in a boy between 2 and 10 years old with acute lymphoblastic leukemia, due to receive a stem cell transplant. V and J are TRBV6-1 and TRBJ2-6; D is possibly TRBD1 or TRBD2 (5 bases each). CDR3 coding DNA: TGTGCCAGCAGAACCGAGGGGACCGGGGCCAACGTCCTGACTTTC. Encoded protein: CASRTEGTGANVLTF.